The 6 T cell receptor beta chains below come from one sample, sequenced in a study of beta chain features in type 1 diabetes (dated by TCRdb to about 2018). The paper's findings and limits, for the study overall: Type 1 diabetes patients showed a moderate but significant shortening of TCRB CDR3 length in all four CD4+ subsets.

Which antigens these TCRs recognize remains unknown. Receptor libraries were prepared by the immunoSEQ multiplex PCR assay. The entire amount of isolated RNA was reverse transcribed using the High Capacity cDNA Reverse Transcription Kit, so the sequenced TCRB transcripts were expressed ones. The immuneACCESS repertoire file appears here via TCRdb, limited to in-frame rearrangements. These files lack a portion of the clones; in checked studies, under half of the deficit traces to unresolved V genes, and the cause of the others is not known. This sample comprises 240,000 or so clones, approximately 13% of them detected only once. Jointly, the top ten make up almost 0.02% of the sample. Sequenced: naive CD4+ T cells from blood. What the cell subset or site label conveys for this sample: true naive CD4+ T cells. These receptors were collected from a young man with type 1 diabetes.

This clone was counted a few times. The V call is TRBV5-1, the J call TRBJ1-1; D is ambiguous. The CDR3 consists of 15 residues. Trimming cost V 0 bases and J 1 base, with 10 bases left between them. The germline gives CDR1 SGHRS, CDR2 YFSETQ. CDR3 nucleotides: TGCGCCAGCAGCTTGGATGTGACAAAGAACACTGAAGCTTTCTTT. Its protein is CASSLDVTKNTEAFF.

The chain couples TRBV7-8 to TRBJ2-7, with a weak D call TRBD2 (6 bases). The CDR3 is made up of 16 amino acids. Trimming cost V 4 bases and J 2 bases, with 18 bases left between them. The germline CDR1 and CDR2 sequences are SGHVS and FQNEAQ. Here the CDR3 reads CASSWTPGEPTYEQYF. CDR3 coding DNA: TGTGCCAGCAGCTGGACCCCGGGGGAGCCTACCTACGAGCAGTACTTC.

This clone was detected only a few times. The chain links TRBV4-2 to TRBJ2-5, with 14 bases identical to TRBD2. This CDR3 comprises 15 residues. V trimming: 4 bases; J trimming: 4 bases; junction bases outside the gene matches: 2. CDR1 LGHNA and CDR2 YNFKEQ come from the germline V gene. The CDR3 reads CASSLGLAGGETQYF. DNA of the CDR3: TGTGCCAGCAGCCTCGGACTAGCGGGGGGAGAGACCCAGTACTTC.

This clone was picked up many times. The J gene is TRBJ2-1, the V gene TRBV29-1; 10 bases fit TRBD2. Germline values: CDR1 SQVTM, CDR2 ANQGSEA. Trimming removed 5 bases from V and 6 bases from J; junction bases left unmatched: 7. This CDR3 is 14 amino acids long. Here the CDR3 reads CSVSRLAGLNEQFF. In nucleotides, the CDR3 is TGCAGCGTTTCGCGACTAGCGGGTCTCAATGAGCAGTTCTTC.

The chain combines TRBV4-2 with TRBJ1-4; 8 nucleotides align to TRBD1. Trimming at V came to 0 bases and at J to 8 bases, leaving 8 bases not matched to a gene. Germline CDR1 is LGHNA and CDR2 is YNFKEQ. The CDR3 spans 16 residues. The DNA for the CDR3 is TGTGCCAGCAGCCAAGATCTTCGGACAGGGAGAGAAAAACTGTTTTTT. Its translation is CASSQDLRTGREKLFF.

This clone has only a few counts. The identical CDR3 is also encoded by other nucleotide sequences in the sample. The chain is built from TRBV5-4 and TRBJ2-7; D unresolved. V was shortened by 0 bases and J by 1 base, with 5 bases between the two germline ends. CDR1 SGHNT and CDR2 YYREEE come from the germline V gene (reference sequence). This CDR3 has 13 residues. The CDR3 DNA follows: TGTGCCAGCAGCTTGGCCGGGTCCTACGAGCAGTACTTC. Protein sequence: CASSLAGSYEQYF.